The 19 T cell receptor beta chains presented below share a single source sample, sequenced in a study of cytomegalovirus exposure and HLA in healthy donors. The PCR used 60 Vbeta and 13 Jbeta primers. Sequencing used immunoSEQ multiplex PCR; TCRdb keeps in-frame clones, though not all of them. The sample has around 210,000 clones, around 80% seen once. Source material: PBMCs. The receptors here all came from a boy aged 10-17 years in good health and CMV-seronegative.

This rearrangement joins TRBV5-1 to TRBJ1-5; TRBD1 matches 9 bases. Losses at the gene ends were 0 bases for V and 5 bases for J; bases not matched to a gene: 3. The CDR3 has 15 amino acids. Germline CDR1 is SGHRS and CDR2 is YFSETQ. The CDR3 loop is CASSLGGTGYQPQHF. CDR3 nucleotide sequence: TGCGCCAGCAGCTTGGGTGGGACAGGGTATCAGCCCCAGCATTTT.

The chain links TRBV10-2 to TRBJ1-1; no firm D call. The V and J ends lost 3 bases and 4 bases respectively, with 6 bases between them. Germline CDR1 reads WSHSY; CDR2 reads SAAADI. The CDR3 covers 12 residues. CDR3 bases: TGCGCCAGCAGTGACAGTCTCACTGAAGCTTTCTTT. Its translation: CASSDSLTEAFF.

In this sample, this clone turned up once. The chain recombines TRBV5-1 with TRBJ2-1; TRBD2 might be the D (6 bases). V was cut by 4 bases and J by 4 bases, with 9 bases left in between. Germline V gene data show CDR1 as SGHRS and CDR2 as YFSETQ. This CDR3 has 13 residues. CDR3 loop: CASSIGRYNEQFF. The CDR3 bases are TGCGCCAGCAGCATCGGGAGATACAATGAGCAGTTCTTC.

The rearrangement joins TRBV19 to TRBJ1-1; 7 positions match TRBD1. Per germline, CDR1 LNHDA and CDR2 SQIVND (reference sequence). Unmatched junction bases numbered 9, after V lost 7 bases and J lost 4 bases. CDR3 size: 14 residues. The CDR3 DNA is TGTGCCAGTATAATCCGGACAGGAAGCACTGAAGCTTTCTTT. This encodes CASIIRTGSTEAFF.

CDR3 region: CAWIRAYEQYF. The DNA for the CDR3 is TGTGCCTGGATAAGAGCCTACGAGCAGTACTTC. The chain joins TRBV30 to TRBJ2-7; D not certain. The V and J ends lost 4 bases and 2 bases respectively, with 6 bases between them. Germline-derived CDR1 and CDR2 are GTSNPN and SVGIG (reference sequence). This CDR3 has 11 residues.

The V gene is TRBV5-6, the J gene TRBJ2-1; 11 bases fit TRBD2. The CDR3 runs to 15 residues. V lost 0 bases, J lost 9 bases, and 5 bases stayed unmatched. Germline V lookup: CDR1 SGHDT, CDR2 YYEEEE. The CDR3 region is CASSLVLAGVSEQFF. The CDR3 DNA follows: TGTGCCAGCAGCTTGGTACTAGCGGGAGTCAGTGAGCAGTTCTTC.

The V and J genes are TRBV27 and TRBJ2-1; TRBD2 matches 10 bases. The germline gives CDR1 MNHEY, CDR2 SMNVEV (reference sequence). V was pared by 7 bases and J by 10 bases, with 13 bases of the junction left unmatched. The CDR3 is 15 residues long. CDR3 residues: CASITRVAGGNEQFF. The CDR3 bases are TGTGCCAGCATCACCAGAGTAGCGGGAGGTAACGAGCAGTTCTTC.

The chain combines TRBV30 with TRBJ1-2; 8 positions agree with TRBD1. CDR3 length equals 18 residues. Losses at the gene ends were 0 bases for V and 0 bases for J; bases not matched to a gene: 12. CDR1 and CDR2 (germline): GTSNPN, SVGIG (reference sequence). The CDR3 DNA sequence: TGTGCCTGGAGTGTAGGCAGGGGGCGGGGAATATCTAACTATGGCTACACCTTC. Translation gives CAWSVGRGRGISNYGYTF. Using reference TRBV30 and TRBJ1-2 for the parts outside the CDR3, the full variable domain is SQTIHQWPATLVQPVGSPLSLECTVEGTSNPNLYWYRQAAGRGLQLLFYSVGIGQISSEVPQNLSASRPQDRQFILSSKKLLLSDSGFYLCAWSVGRGRGISNYGYTFGSGTRLTVV.

This chain connects TRBV5-5 to TRBJ1-2; D is undetermined. CDR1 and CDR2 from the germline V gene are SGHKS and YYEKEE (reference sequence). Trimming removed 1 base from V and 6 bases from J, with 4 bases in between. The CDR3 is 11 amino acids. Here the CDR3 reads CASSLRDGYTF. CDR3 sequence (DNA): TGTGCCAGCAGCTTGCGGGATGGCTACACCTTC.

This chain connects TRBV4-2 to TRBJ1-5, with TRBD1 as a possible D gene (6 bases). The CDR3 sequence is 19 residues long. The V end was cut by 0 bases, the J end by 1 base, with 19 bases between. Germline-derived CDR1 and CDR2 are LGHNA and YNFKEQ. The chain's CDR3 is CASSQDRGGRGGSNQPQHF. CDR3 nucleotides: TGTGCCAGCAGCCAAGATAGGGGGGGGAGGGGGGGGAGCAATCAGCCCCAGCATTTT.

The gene calls are TRBV30 and TRBJ1-3, with TRBD1 matching over 8 bases. Germline V gives CDR1 GTSNPN, CDR2 SVGIG (reference sequence). Trimming at V came to 1 base and at J to 0 bases, leaving 5 bases not matched to a gene. CDR3 size: 16 residues. The DNA of the CDR3 is TGTGCCTGGAGTGCAATGGGACAGGCCTCTGGAAACACCATATATTTT. As protein: CAWSAMGQASGNTIYF. Full variable domain (remainder filled in from reference TRBV30 and TRBJ1-3): SQTIHQWPATLVQPVGSPLSLECTVEGTSNPNLYWYRQAAGRGLQLLFYSVGIGQISSEVPQNLSASRPQDRQFILSSKKLLLSDSGFYLCAWSAMGQASGNTIYFGEGSWLTVV.

The rearrangement uses TRBV29-1 and TRBJ2-7, with D perhaps TRBD1 (6 bases). The germline V and J ends were trimmed by 4 bases and 7 bases, with 17 bases remaining between them. There are 13 residues in the CDR3. The germline gives CDR1 SQVTM, CDR2 ANQGSEA. The DNA for the CDR3 is TGCAGCGTTGTTACCCGTACAGGGTTAGAGCAGTACTTC. Translation: CSVVTRTGLEQYF.

The J gene is TRBJ1-5, the V gene TRBV5-1, with a possible D match to TRBD1 (6 bases). The germline V gene has CDR1 SGHRS and CDR2 YFSETQ. V shed 1 base and J shed 7 bases, with 15 bases lying between them. There are 15 residues in the CDR3. CDR3 region: CASSLTAGQGQPQHF. In nucleotides, the CDR3 is TGCGCCAGCAGCTTGACAGCCGGTCAGGGGCAGCCCCAGCATTTT.

The gene calls are TRBV4-1 and TRBJ1-4; D is unresolved. V lost 1 base, J lost 5 bases, and 11 bases lay in between. This CDR3 comprises 15 residues. Germline V gene data show CDR1 as MGHRA and CDR2 as YSYEKL. CDR3 DNA sequence: TGCGCCAGCAGCCAAGCCCCACACGGGAATGAAAAACTGTTTTTT. Translation: CASSQAPHGNEKLFF.

The chain links TRBV10-1 to TRBJ1-4, with D uncertain. Germline V gene sequence: CDR1 WNHNN, CDR2 SYGVQD (reference sequence). The CDR3 is made up of 15 amino acids. The germline V and J ends were trimmed by 7 bases and 1 base, with 13 bases remaining between them. CDR3 bases: TGCGCCAGCACCCCCGGACGGGAAACTAATGAAAAACTGTTTTTT. Protein sequence: CASTPGRETNEKLFF.

The chain combines TRBV29-1 with TRBJ2-2; perhaps TRBD1 as D (6 bases). Between the trimmed V and J ends, which lost 6 bases and 4 bases, there was a span of 9 bases. There are 12 residues in the CDR3. CDR1 is SQVTM and CDR2 is ANQGSEA in the germline V gene. CDR3: CSVGQPTGELFF. CDR3 DNA: TGCAGCGTCGGACAGCCCACCGGGGAGCTGTTTTTT.

This clone turned up a few times. CDR3 DNA: TGTGCCAGCAGCCCGGACAAGAACTATGGCTACACCTTC. Translating gives CASSPDKNYGYTF. V and J are TRBV7-8 and TRBJ1-2, with a possible D match to TRBD1 (5 bases). The CDR3 totals 13 residues. The V gene lost 5 bases and the J gene lost 2 bases, with 9 bases spanning the gap. CDR1 is SGHVS, CDR2 FQNEAQ, per germline. Full variable domain (missing parts from reference TRBV7-8 and TRBJ1-2): GAGVSQSPRYKVAKRGQDVALRCDPISGHVSLFWYQQALGQGPEFLTYFQNEAQLDKSGLPSDRFFAERPEGSVSTLKIQRTQQEDSAVYLCASSPDKNYGYTFGSGTRLTVV.

V is TRBV19 and J is TRBJ2-5, with D possibly being TRBD2 (6 bases). V lost 8 bases and J lost 4, with 17 bases in between. The CDR3 has 14 amino acids. Germline-derived CDR1 and CDR2 are LNHDA and SQIVND (reference sequence). The chain's CDR3 is CASSLNGGGETQYF. The CDR3 region has the DNA TGTGCCAGTTCACTAAACGGGGGAGGAGAGACCCAGTACTTC.

This clone was found a few times. The chain recombines TRBV5-6 with TRBJ2-7; D gene uncertain. Trimming pared 1 base from V and 3 bases from J, leaving 2 bases between. CDR3 length: 11 amino acids. CDR1 is SGHDT, CDR2 YYEEEE, per germline. Here the CDR3 reads CASSLYYEQYF. CDR3 DNA: TGTGCCAGCAGCTTGTACTACGAGCAGTACTTC.